A selection of T cell receptor beta chains follows, all from one sample in a study of PD-1 blockade in classical Hodgkin lymphoma. Clones were sequenced by immunoSEQ multiplex PCR, and TCRdb holds only the in-frame ones, with some missing. The table has about 37,000 clones, 88% seen once; the top ten hold approximately 7.6%. The sequences come from peripheral blood mononuclear cells (PBMCs), collected before the second cycle of nivolumab. The origin of the receptors is a human donor with classical Hodgkin lymphoma. The CDR3 runs from the conserved cysteine through the conserved F or W. D genes are given only for firm matches. Expanded clones are given a class, and other clones once, few, many or no size at all.

J gene: TRBJ2-7; D gene: TRBD1; V gene: TRBV13; clone size: once; CDR3 DNA: TGTGCCAGCAGCAATCGTCTCCAGGGGGCCTACGAGCAGTACTTC; CDR3 protein: CASSNRLQGAYEQYF
J gene: TRBJ1-1; D gene: .; V gene: TRBV9; clone size: .; CDR3 DNA: TGTGCCAGCAGCCCATTTCGACAGAACACTGAAGCTTTCTTT; CDR3 protein: CASSPFRQNTEAFF
J gene: TRBJ2-7; D gene: .; V gene: TRBV12-5; clone size: few; CDR3 DNA: TGTGCTAGTGCCGCCAGCTACGAGCAGTACTTC; CDR3 protein: CASAASYEQYF
J gene: TRBJ1-2; D gene: TRBD1; V gene: TRBV4-1; clone size: once; CDR3 DNA: TGCGCCAGCAGCCCCCTGACAGGGGCGGTCTATGGCTACACCTTC; CDR3 protein: CASSPLTGAVYGYTF
J gene: TRBJ2-4; D gene: TRBD1; V gene: TRBV19; clone size: .; CDR3 DNA: TGTGCCAGTAGCTTCCCAGGGGGAATTTTTGGGAAAAACATTCAGTACTTC; CDR3 protein: CASSFPGGIFGKNIQYF
J gene: TRBJ1-1; D gene: TRBD1; V gene: TRBV12-5; clone size: .; CDR3 DNA: TGTGCTACCTCCCCCGGACAGGGTAACACTGAAGCTTTCTTT; CDR3 protein: CATSPGQGNTEAFF
J gene: TRBJ2-7; D gene: TRBD1; V gene: TRBV2; clone size: .; CDR3 DNA: TGTGCCAGCAGTGTGGGGACAGTTCTCTACGAGCAGTACTTC; CDR3 protein: CASSVGTVLYEQYF
J gene: TRBJ2-1; D gene: TRBD2; V gene: TRBV19; clone size: .; CDR3 DNA: TGTGCCAGTAGGCAAGGGAGGGTTTTGGGGGAGCAGTTCTTC; CDR3 protein: CASRQGRVLGEQFF
J gene: TRBJ2-6; D gene: .; V gene: TRBV5-1; clone size: .; CDR3 DNA: TGCGCCAGCAGCTTGAAGGGCTCTGGGGCCAACGTCCTGACTTTC; CDR3 protein: CASSLKGSGANVLTF
J gene: TRBJ2-4; D gene: TRBD1; V gene: TRBV9; clone size: .; CDR3 DNA: TGTGCCAGCAGCGCGGGACAGACAAACATTCAGTACTTC; CDR3 protein: CASSAGQTNIQYF
J gene: TRBJ1-1; D gene: .; V gene: TRBV2; clone size: few; CDR3 DNA: TGTGCCAGCAGGTTGAACACTGAAGCTTTCTTT; CDR3 protein: CASRLNTEAFF
J gene: TRBJ2-7; D gene: TRBD1; V gene: TRBV4-1; clone size: .; CDR3 DNA: TGCGCCAGCAGCCAAGAATGGACAGGGAGCTCCTACGAGCAGTACTTC; CDR3 protein: CASSQEWTGSSYEQYF
J gene: TRBJ1-1; D gene: TRBD1; V gene: TRBV27; clone size: .; CDR3 DNA: TGTGCCAGCAGTTTGAGACAGGGGAGGGTGGCTTTCTTT; CDR3 protein: CASSLRQGRVAFF
J gene: TRBJ2-7; D gene: TRBD2; V gene: TRBV5-4; clone size: few; CDR3 DNA: TGTGCCAGCAGCTTCACTAGCGGGGAGACGCACGAGCAGTACTTC; CDR3 protein: CASSFTSGETHEQYF
J gene: TRBJ1-3; D gene: .; V gene: TRBV11-2; clone size: .; CDR3 DNA: TGTGCCAGCATCGGGAGGACAGTTGGGTCTGGAAACACCATATATTTT; CDR3 protein: CASIGRTVGSGNTIYF
J gene: TRBJ2-7; D gene: .; V gene: TRBV10-2; clone size: .; CDR3 DNA: TGCGCCAGCAGTAATAGGGGCTTTTACGAGCAGTACTTC; CDR3 protein: CASSNRGFYEQYF
J gene: TRBJ1-2; D gene: .; V gene: TRBV5-1; clone size: .; CDR3 DNA: TGCGCCAGCAGCTCGGGGGGCATTGGCTACACCTTC; CDR3 protein: CASSSGGIGYTF
J gene: TRBJ2-7; D gene: .; V gene: TRBV5-4; clone size: .; CDR3 DNA: TGTGCCAGCAGCTTGCCCAAAACGGGTTCAAGCTACGAGCAGTACTTC; CDR3 protein: CASSLPKTGSSYEQYF
J gene: TRBJ1-2; D gene: TRBD1; V gene: TRBV29-1; clone size: .; CDR3 DNA: TGCAGCGTGCGACAGGGGAGCGGCTATGGCTACACCTTC; CDR3 protein: CSVRQGSGYGYTF
J gene: TRBJ2-7; D gene: .; V gene: TRBV27; clone size: .; CDR3 DNA: TGTGCCAGCAGTCCCAACAGGGAGGTCTACGAGCAGTACTTC; CDR3 protein: CASSPNREVYEQYF
J gene: TRBJ1-4; D gene: .; V gene: TRBV7-9; clone size: .; CDR3 DNA: TGTGCCAGCAGCACGGTGAGGTGGTCGGGGGGCGAAAAACTGTTTTTT; CDR3 protein: CASSTVRWSGGEKLFF
J gene: TRBJ2-3; D gene: TRBD1; V gene: TRBV6-4; clone size: .; CDR3 DNA: TGTGCCAGCAGTGTTGGGACAGCAACAGATACGCAGTATTTT; CDR3 protein: CASSVGTATDTQYF
J gene: TRBJ2-3; D gene: TRBD2; V gene: TRBV9; clone size: .; CDR3 DNA: TGTGCCAGCAGCGTAACTGGAGCGGGAGGGCCGGGCACAGATACGCAGTATTTT; CDR3 protein: CASSVTGAGGPGTDTQYF
J gene: TRBJ1-2; D gene: .; V gene: TRBV6-5; clone size: few; CDR3 DNA: TGTGCCAGCACCGTACGGGACGGAGGGAGCTATGGCTACACCTTC; CDR3 protein: CASTVRDGGSYGYTF
J gene: TRBJ1-1; D gene: .; V gene: TRBV5-1; clone size: few; CDR3 DNA: TGCGCCAGCCGTGGGGACGGAGAAGCTTTCTTT; CDR3 protein: CASRGDGEAFF
J gene: TRBJ2-7; D gene: TRBD2; V gene: TRBV7-8; clone size: .; CDR3 DNA: TGTGCCAGCAGCTTAGGGACTAGCCTCTCCTACGAGCAGTACTTC; CDR3 protein: CASSLGTSLSYEQYF
J gene: TRBJ1-5; D gene: .; V gene: TRBV18; clone size: .; CDR3 DNA: TGTGCCAGCTGTCCAGCGGCGGACCAGCCCCAGCATTTT; CDR3 protein: CASCPAADQPQHF
J gene: TRBJ1-3; D gene: .; V gene: TRBV5-1; clone size: .; CDR3 DNA: TGCGCCAGCAGCTTGCCCGGGACGGCGCGCTCTGGAAACACCATATATTTT; CDR3 protein: CASSLPGTARSGNTIYF
J gene: TRBJ2-5; D gene: .; V gene: TRBV9; clone size: once; CDR3 DNA: TGTGCCAGCAGCGAAAATGGACAGCCTCTCCAAGAGACCCAGTACTTC; CDR3 protein: CASSENGQPLQETQYF
J gene: TRBJ1-3; D gene: .; V gene: TRBV11-3; clone size: .; CDR3 DNA: TGTGCCAGCAGCTTAGAAGTGGGCACCGGAAACACCATATATTTT; CDR3 protein: CASSLEVGTGNTIYF
J gene: TRBJ2-7; D gene: .; V gene: TRBV10-2; clone size: .; CDR3 DNA: TGCGCCAGCAGCCGGGACTTATACGAGCAGTACTTC; CDR3 protein: CASSRDLYEQYF
J gene: TRBJ2-7; D gene: .; V gene: TRBV6-5; clone size: .; CDR3 DNA: TGTGCCAGCAGCCTCGGGATGACCTACGAGCAGTACTTC; CDR3 protein: CASSLGMTYEQYF
J gene: TRBJ2-1; D gene: .; V gene: TRBV7-9; clone size: .; CDR3 DNA: TGTGCCACCCCCCGCGTGACCTACAATGAGCAGTTCTTC; CDR3 protein: CATPRVTYNEQFF
J gene: TRBJ2-2; D gene: .; V gene: TRBV9; clone size: .; CDR3 DNA: TGTGCCAGCAGCGTAGATGGCGGGGAGCTGTTTTTT; CDR3 protein: CASSVDGGELFF
J gene: TRBJ2-7; D gene: .; V gene: TRBV28; clone size: .; CDR3 DNA: TGTGCCAGCAGTTTAAGCGCCGAGCAGTACTTC; CDR3 protein: CASSLSAEQYF
J gene: TRBJ2-1; D gene: TRBD2; V gene: TRBV5-4; clone size: .; CDR3 DNA: TGTGCCAGCAGCTCCAGACTAGCGGGCGATGAGCAGTTCTTC; CDR3 protein: CASSSRLAGDEQFF
J gene: TRBJ2-1; D gene: .; V gene: TRBV5-1; clone size: .; CDR3 DNA: TGCGCCAGCGATCTCCCGACACCGTCCTACAATGAGCAGTTCTTC; CDR3 protein: CASDLPTPSYNEQFF
J gene: TRBJ1-2; D gene: .; V gene: TRBV14; clone size: .; CDR3 DNA: TGTGCCAGCAGCCAATCCGAATACAGGGATCCCCGTCGGGGCTACACCTTC; CDR3 protein: CASSQSEYRDPRRGYTF
J gene: TRBJ2-3; D gene: .; V gene: TRBV25-1; clone size: once; CDR3 DNA: TGTGCCAGCAGTGAAGGGTTGAGCACAGATACGCAGTATTTT; CDR3 protein: CASSEGLSTDTQYF
J gene: TRBJ2-2; D gene: TRBD2; V gene: TRBV7-7; clone size: .; CDR3 DNA: TGTGCTAGCAGCCCATATAGCGGGAGGCCGAACACCGGGGAGCTGTTTTTT; CDR3 protein: CASSPYSGRPNTGELFF
J gene: TRBJ1-1; D gene: TRBD1; V gene: TRBV19; clone size: .; CDR3 DNA: TGTGCCAGTAGTTTTTGGACAGGGAACACTGAAGCTTTCTTT; CDR3 protein: CASSFWTGNTEAFF
J gene: TRBJ2-4; D gene: .; V gene: TRBV19; clone size: .; CDR3 DNA: TGTGCCAGTAGTGGACTAGCCAAAAACATTCAGTACTTC; CDR3 protein: CASSGLAKNIQYF